This T cell receptor (beta chain) comes out of a study of T cell responses to AZD1222 COVID-19 vaccine. V dropped 3 bases and J dropped 0 bases, with 8 bases sitting between them. Germline-derived CDR1 and CDR2 are SEHNR and FQNEAQ (reference sequence). The CDR3 loop spans 14 amino acids. About this clone: Its antigen is still unknown.

Study-wide results and limits: Spike-specific TCR breadth and depth grew following two AZD1222 doses. Baseline serology detected seropositivity in only six AZD1222 recipients. Dominant CD4 TCR responses targeted spike regions 160-218 and 743-854.

TCRdb keeps only in-frame clones here, not all; method: immunoSEQ multiplex PCR. Of some 130,000 clones in the sample, 88% were seen once. Pooled together were second doses at about 4 or about 12 weeks. The J gene is TRBJ1-2, the V gene TRBV7-9, with no clear D. The clonotype was recovered from an adult who received the AZD1222 COVID-19 vaccine. This sample comprised peripheral blood, obtained 28 days after the second AZD1222 dose. The CDR3 spells CASSFLDSNYGYTF. The CDR3 nucleotides read TGTGCCAGCAGCTTTTTGGACTCTAACTATGGCTACACCTTC.